Sequencing of this TCR beta chain was carried out in a study of OX40 agonist ivuxolimab in advanced cancers. For the wider study: Ivuxolimab, which targeted the costimulatory receptor OX40 (CD134), was an agonistic, fully human IgG2 monoclonal antibody. Intravenous ivuxolimab was administered to patients every 2 weeks at six dose levels: 0.01, 0.1, 0.3, 1.5, 3 and 10 mg/kg. Of the approximately 54 dose-escalation patients, hepatocellular carcinoma was present in approximately 20, melanoma in around 15, renal cell carcinoma in 9 and head and neck cancer in 9. In the dose-escalation cohort, more than 75% of patients were male, and the mean age was roughly 60 years, with a range of 23 to 79. Prior anti-PD-1, anti-PD-L1 or anti-CTLA-4 therapy was permitted, and checkpoint inhibitors had been received by 40% to 50% of dose-escalation patients. Three dose-escalation patients achieved partial responses, one with hepatocellular carcinoma and two with cutaneous melanoma. The point of sequencing TCRbeta in the periphery was to test whether ivuxolimab changed TCR sequence diversity and drove clonal T-cell expansion. The paper reports the monotherapy dose-escalation portion (N of about 52 patients) of the phase I ivuxolimab trial.

The trial excluded patients who had a history of autoimmune disease or who were on systemic immunosuppression. In every dose cohort, peripheral blood was drawn for TCR sequencing at baseline, cycle 4 day 1, and cycle 7 day 1. The samples were taken from a phase I, first-in-human, multicenter, open-label dose-escalation trial of ivuxolimab. The trial enrolled adults with locally advanced or metastatic head and neck squamous cell, hepatocellular, melanoma or renal cell carcinoma. Before TCR sequencing, CD4+ and CD8+ T cells were separately sorted from peripheral blood. For sequencing of the TCRbeta CDR3 region, genomic DNA was extracted from the sorted cells. TCRbeta CDR3 regions were sequenced using the immunoSEQ Assay. TCRdb mirrors the immuneACCESS table, restricted to in-frame sequences. Some clones are absent from its copies; in checked studies, under half trace to an unresolved V gene, and the reason for the others is unknown. The sample includes 35,000 to 40,000 clones, with more than 70% observed a single time. Together, the top ten hold around a tenth of the sample.

Including cysteine and phenylalanine, the CDR3 has 15 amino acids. The entry retains the CDR3 DNA only, 45 bases that are in frame from base 1. Trimming takes 6 bases off V and 4 bases off J; junction bases not matched to a gene: 8. CDR1 SGHDT and CDR2 YYEEEE were looked up in the germline V gene. About this clone: The target of this receptor is not known. Base qualities are not at hand, and no much larger clone is one base apart.

General study outcomes and caveats: At doses of 0.1 to 3.0 mg/kg, clonal expansion of both CD4+ and CD8+ blood T cells was observed from baseline to week 6. In the 0.1-3.0 mg/kg groups, partial responders were among the patients with the lowest normalized peripheral clonal expansion, particularly in CD8+ T cells. The antigen specificity of the clonally expanded peripheral T cells was not determined. Low levels of normalized T-cell clonal expansion were also shown by some nonresponding patients. After ivuxolimab, expanded clones were on average more numerous among CD8+ T cells than among CD4+ T cells.

Recombination joined TRBV5-6 with TRBJ2-2; 8 bases in between match TRBD2. The source of this sequence is an adult with an advanced solid tumor such as melanoma, head and neck, liver or kidney cancer. This specimen consisted of CD4+ or CD8+ T cells sorted from blood, obtained in a trial of the OX40 agonist ivuxolimab. The CDR3 here reads CASIRAGESTGELFF. The DNA reads TGTGCCAGCATTCGAGCGGGAGAGAGCACCGGGGAGCTGTTTTTT.